The 19 T cell receptor beta chains given below trace back to one sample, sequenced in a study of blood T cell repertoires in COVID-19. Some clones are missing from TCRdb's copy, which holds only in-frame ones; the method was immunoSEQ multiplex PCR. The sample lists approximately 190,000 clones; about 85% were seen once. The sample consisted of peripheral blood. These receptors all come from a man aged 55 to 70 with active or convalescent COVID-19.

A few counts support this clone. This chain connects TRBV3-1 (or the pseudogene TRBV3-2) to TRBJ2-1, with 13 bases lining up with TRBD2. After removal of 4 bases from V and 10 bases from J, the junction contained 4 bases not matched to a gene. This CDR3 spans 14 amino acids. Germline-derived CDR1 and CDR2 are LGHDT and YNNKEL (reference sequence). The CDR3 DNA follows: TGTGCCAGCAGCCGATTGACTAGCGGGGGGGAGCAGTTCTTC. Translation gives CASSRLTSGGEQFF.

The rearrangement joins TRBV6-1 to TRBJ1-1; D may be TRBD1 (6 bases). Deletions cut 3 bases from V and 11 bases from J, with 16 bases between. This CDR3 region has 13 residues. From germline, CDR1 is MNHNS and CDR2 SASEGT. CDR3 protein: CASSDRDRTEAFF. DNA for the CDR3: TGTGCCAGCAGTGACCGTGACAGGACAGAGGCTTTCTTT.

CDR3 DNA sequence: TGTGCCAGCAGGATTAGCAGTGAGCAGTTCTTC. It encodes CASRISSEQFF. The V gene is TRBV2, the J gene TRBJ2-1; D call uncertain. CDR3 length: 11 residues. Germline V gene lookup returns CDR1 SNHLY and CDR2 FYNNEI. The germline V and J ends were trimmed by 6 bases and 9 bases, with 9 bases remaining between them.

The rearrangement uses TRBV30 and TRBJ2-5; maybe TRBD2 (7 bases). Germline V gives CDR1 GTSNPN, CDR2 SVGIG (reference sequence). Trimming took off 1 base at V and 2 bases at J, with 17 bases between the two ends. This CDR3 region has 16 residues. The CDR3 sequence: CAWSGEGGLRQETQYF. The CDR3 region has the DNA TGTGCCTGGAGTGGGGAGGGGGGGCTAAGGCAAGAGACCCAGTACTTC. Drawing the rest from reference TRBV30 and TRBJ2-5, the complete variable domain is SQTIHQWPATLVQPVGSPLSLECTVEGTSNPNLYWYRQAAGRGLQLLFYSVGIGQISSEVPQNLSASRPQDRQFILSSKKLLLSDSGFYLCAWSGEGGLRQETQYFGPGTRLLVL.

This clone was observed once. V usage is TRBV20-1 and J usage is TRBJ1-5; tentative D call: TRBD1 (5 bases). With 3 bases removed from V and 5 bases from J, the gap between germline ends came to 14 bases. Germline V CDR1 and CDR2: DFQATT, SNEGSKA (reference sequence). The CDR3 is 14 residues long. As DNA, the CDR3 is TGCAGTGCTAGTGTGGGGCCCCAAGATCAGCCCCAGCATTTT. This sequence encodes CSASVGPQDQPQHF.

This clone was observed a few times. The V gene is TRBV5-5, the J gene TRBJ2-7; 7 bases are shared with TRBD1. After removal of 4 bases from V and 1 base from J, the junction contained 5 bases not matched to a gene. The germline gives CDR1 SGHKS, CDR2 YYEKEE (reference sequence). This CDR3 contains 14 residues. The CDR3 DNA sequence: TGTGCCAGCAGCACCTTACAGGGGTCCTACGAGCAGTACTTC. Translation: CASSTLQGSYEQYF.

This sequence joins TRBV3-1 (or the pseudogene TRBV3-2) and TRBJ2-5, with D possibly TRBD1 on 5 matching bases. Looked up from germline, CDR1 is LGHDT and CDR2 is YNNKEL (reference sequence). This CDR3 comprises 14 residues. Trimming pared 5 bases from V and 6 bases from J, leaving 16 bases between. CDR3 nucleotides: TGTGCCAGCAGCTCTGCGTGGGGCGAGCAGACCCAGTACTTC. This encodes CASSSAWGEQTQYF.

This clone appeared a single time. This rearrangement joins TRBV11-2 to TRBJ1-1, with D perhaps matching TRBD1 (6 bases). CDR1 and CDR2 from the germline V gene are SGHAT and FQNNGV. The V and J ends lost 4 bases and 6 bases respectively, with 12 bases between them. CDR3 length: 13 residues. The DNA for the CDR3 is TGTGCCAGCAGCTACAGGGTGGTCGCTGAAGCTTTCTTT. As protein: CASSYRVVAEAFF.

V and J are TRBV19 and TRBJ2-1; D possibly corresponds to TRBD1 (5 bases). V lost 3 bases and J 6 bases, leaving 9 bases between the germline ends. CDR3 length equals 13 residues. The germline V gene encodes CDR1 LNHDA and CDR2 SQIVND (reference sequence). CDR3 in amino acids: CASSMGQINEQFF. The CDR3 nucleotides are TGTGCCAGTAGTATGGGGCAGATCAATGAGCAGTTCTTC. Looking up the rest from reference TRBV19 and TRBJ2-1 gives the full variable domain: DGGITQSPKYLFRKEGQNVTLSCEQNLNHDAMYWYRQDPGQGLRLIYYSQIVNDFQKGDIAEGYSVSREKKESFPLTVTSAQKNPTAFYLCASSMGQINEQFFGPGTRLTVL.

The gene calls are TRBV12-3 or TRBV12-4 and TRBJ1-2; unclear D gene. CDR3 size: 13 residues. V lost 3 bases and J 8 bases, leaving 13 bases between the germline ends. The DNA of the CDR3 is TGTGCCAGCAGTTTTAGTGGTTCTAGAGGCTACACCTTC. Protein sequence: CASSFSGSRGYTF.

In this sample, this clone turned up once. J is TRBJ2-5 and V is TRBV11-2; 8 positions match TRBD2. The V and J ends lost 1 base and 1 base, in that order; junction bases with no gene match: 5. Germline lookup yields CDR1 SGHAT and CDR2 FQNNGV. The CDR3 is made up of 16 amino acids. The CDR3 nucleotides read TGTGCCAGCAGCTTAGCGGGGCGGGGGGCCCAAGAGACCCAGTACTTC. This gives the protein CASSLAGRGAQETQYF. The entire variable domain, with the rest obtained from reference TRBV11-2 and TRBJ2-5, is as follows: EAGVAQSPRYKIIEKRQSVAFWCNPISGHATLYWYQQILGQGPKLLIQFQNNGVVDDSQLPKDRFSAERLKGVDSTLKIQPAKLEDSAVYLCASSLAGRGAQETQYFGPGTRLLVL.

V gene TRBV2 combines with J gene TRBJ2-5; 7 nucleotides agree with TRBD1. This CDR3 spans 17 amino acids. CDR1 and CDR2 from the germline V gene are SNHLY and FYNNEI. With 3 bases clipped from V and 2 bases from J, the junction kept 12 bases outside the gene matches. The CDR3 coding sequence is TGTGCCAGCAGTGATCGAGCGAACAGGGGATTTCAAGAGACCCAGTACTTC. This translates into CASSDRANRGFQETQYF.

The chain recombines TRBV19 with TRBJ2-5; 9 bases map to TRBD1. Germline V lookup: CDR1 LNHDA, CDR2 SQIVND (reference sequence). The V segment lost 7 bases and the J segment 3 bases; nucleotides outside the gene matches: 3. The CDR3 is 13 residues long. DNA for the CDR3: TGTGCCAGTATGGACAGGGGTAAAGAGACCCAGTACTTC. Its translation is CASMDRGKETQYF.

The V and J genes are TRBV5-1 and TRBJ1-2; 7 bases agree with TRBD1. The CDR3 extends over 13 amino acids. The J segment lost 8 bases and the V segment lost 0 bases, leaving 4 bases of the junction unmatched. CDR1 is SGHRS and CDR2 is YFSETQ in the germline V gene. The DNA of the CDR3 is TGCGCCAGCAGCTTGGACAGGGGAAACGGCTACACCTTC. Amino acids: CASSLDRGNGYTF.

This chain links TRBV18 with TRBJ2-3, with 7 bases lining up with TRBD1. Germline V lookup: CDR1 KGHSH, CDR2 LQKENI. This CDR3 spans 15 amino acids. V shed 3 bases, J shed 2 bases, and the junction held 5 bases outside the gene matches. The DNA of the CDR3 is TGTGCCAGCTCACCGAGACAGGGCCCCACAGATACGCAGTATTTT. Its protein is CASSPRQGPTDTQYF.

V is TRBV2 and J is TRBJ2-1; TRBD1 agrees at 9 bases. Per germline, CDR1 SNHLY and CDR2 FYNNEI. This CDR3 contains 17 residues. V trimming: 2 bases; J trimming: 8 bases; junction bases outside the gene matches: 13. CDR3 region: CASSERGTGYASDEQFF. The DNA for the CDR3 is TGTGCCAGCAGTGAACGGGGGACAGGGTATGCTTCGGATGAGCAGTTCTTC. The full variable domain, with the rest looked up from reference TRBV2 and TRBJ2-1, is EPEVTQTPSHQVTQMGQEVILRCVPISNHLYFYWYRQILGQKVEFLVSFYNNEISEKSEIFDDQFSVERPDGSNFTLKIRSTKLEDSAMYFCASSERGTGYASDEQFFGPGTRLTVL.

The chain combines TRBV9 with TRBJ2-3, with TRBD2 identical over 14 bases. The V gene's germline CDR1 is SGDLS and CDR2 YYNGEE. CDR3 length: 16 amino acids. After removal of 2 bases from V and 5 bases from J, the junction contained 4 bases not matched to a gene. CDR3 in DNA: TGTGCCAGCAGCGTCGGGACTAGCGGGGGTATAGATACGCAGTATTTT. It encodes CASSVGTSGGIDTQYF.

CDR3 DNA sequence: TGCGCCAGCAGCCCTCTAGCGGACCGCGGGTCCGGGGAGCTGTTTTTT. Protein: CASSPLADRGSGELFF. The V and J genes are TRBV4-1 and TRBJ2-2, with 7 bases lining up with TRBD2. V lost 4 bases and J lost 6; bases outside the gene matches: 11. There are 16 residues in the CDR3. Germline values: CDR1 MGHRA, CDR2 YSYEKL.

On this clone itself: The junction departs from the called germline gene at one end, perhaps through a read error. V gene TRBV12-3 or TRBV12-4 combines with J gene TRBJ1-2; 7 bases are a match to TRBD1. The CDR3 has 12 amino acids. The DNA of the CDR3 is TGTGCCAGCAGTTTAGAGGGCAGGGGGAAAATTTTC. This sequence encodes CASSLEGRGKIF.